Each of the 25 T cell receptor beta chains below was sequenced from the same sample in a study of blood T cell repertoires in COVID-19. Profiled with immunoSEQ multiplex PCR; TCRdb holds only in-frame clones, not every one. The data contain approximately 260,000 clones, approximately 88% of them singletons. The sequencing input was peripheral blood. The receptors stem from a woman in her seventies with COVID-19, enrolled during active disease.

The chain combines TRBV29-1 with TRBJ1-2; TRBD1 aligns across 7 bases. Trimming removed 6 bases from V and 7 bases from J; junction bases left unmatched: 8. Germline CDR1 SQVTM, CDR2 ANQGSEA. The CDR3 covers 12 residues. The CDR3: CSVGDRAGGYTF. Written as DNA, the CDR3 is TGCAGCGTCGGGGACAGAGCCGGTGGCTACACCTTC.

The chain has TRBV11-2 and TRBJ2-7; TRBD1 aligns across 8 bases. Per the germline V gene, CDR1 is SGHAT and CDR2 is FQNNGV. V gave up 5 bases and J gave up 2 bases; unmatched junction bases: 2. CDR3 length equals 13 residues. The CDR3 here is CASSMTGAYEQYF. CDR3 bases: TGTGCCAGCAGCATGACAGGGGCCTACGAGCAGTACTTC.

The chain has TRBV7-9 and TRBJ1-1; D call uncertain. CDR1 is SEHNR, CDR2 FQNEAQ, per germline (reference sequence). This CDR3 region has 14 residues. V shed 4 bases and J shed 0 bases, with 9 bases lying between them. CDR3 sequence (DNA): TGTGCCAGCAGCTGGGAGGGTTTGAACACTGAAGCTTTCTTT. Translating gives CASSWEGLNTEAFF.

The J gene is TRBJ1-4, the V gene TRBV7-8, with 8 positions matching TRBD1. This CDR3 has 17 residues. Per germline, CDR1 SGHVS and CDR2 FQNEAQ. V trimming: 5 bases; J trimming: 3 bases; junction bases outside the gene matches: 11. CDR3 sequence: CASSPNNGQGSNEKLFF. The CDR3 region has the DNA TGTGCCAGCAGCCCGAACAATGGACAGGGTTCTAATGAAAAACTGTTTTTT.

The chain is built from TRBV2 and TRBJ2-7; 11 bases line up with TRBD2. The CDR3 spans 14 residues. Germline-derived CDR1 and CDR2 are SNHLY and FYNNEI. Germline trimming cut 6 bases from V and 0 bases from J; bases unmatched to any gene: 1. CDR3 amino acids: CASRGTSGSYEQYF. CDR3 bases: TGTGCCAGCAGGGGGACTAGCGGCTCCTACGAGCAGTACTTC. The complete variable domain, with remaining parts taken from reference TRBV2 and TRBJ2-7, reads EPEVTQTPSHQVTQMGQEVILRCVPISNHLYFYWYRQILGQKVEFLVSFYNNEISEKSEIFDDQFSVERPDGSNFTLKIRSTKLEDSAMYFCASRGTSGSYEQYFGPGTRLTVT.

The chain employs TRBV2 and TRBJ2-3, with 9 bases identical to TRBD2. CDR1 and CDR2 from the germline V gene are SNHLY and FYNNEI. The CDR3 extends over 14 amino acids. The junction had 3 bases not matched to a gene; V was cut back by 6 bases and J by 2 bases. DNA of the CDR3: TGTGCCAGCAGGCCGGGACTAGCCACAGATACGCAGTATTTT. The encoded protein is CASRPGLATDTQYF.

CDR3 coding DNA: TGTGCCAGCAGCCAAGAGAAGGGGACAGGGAGATTAGGGGAGGTCCCCTCCTACAATGAGCAGTTCTTC. This encodes CASSQEKGTGRLGEVPSYNEQFF. The chain recombines TRBV4-2 with TRBJ2-1; 9 bases fit TRBD1. Per germline, CDR1 LGHNA and CDR2 YNFKEQ. CDR3 length equals 23 residues. Germline trimming cut 0 bases from V and 0 bases from J; bases unmatched to any gene: 21.

The chain carries TRBV19 and TRBJ2-1, with 14 bases aligning to TRBD2. From germline, CDR1 is LNHDA and CDR2 SQIVND (reference sequence). The V gene end was trimmed by 5 bases and the J gene end by 13 bases; junction bases not matched to a gene: 13. The CDR3 has 16 amino acids. CDR3 sequence reads: CASSRTGTSGRKDQFF. The CDR3 region has the DNA TGTGCCAGTAGTCGTACCGGGACTAGCGGGAGAAAAGACCAGTTCTTC. Full variable domain (outside the CDR3, taken from reference TRBV19 and TRBJ2-1): DGGITQSPKYLFRKEGQNVTLSCEQNLNHDAMYWYRQDPGQGLRLIYYSQIVNDFQKGDIAEGYSVSREKKESFPLTVTSAQKNPTAFYLCASSRTGTSGRKDQFFGPGTRLTVL.

This clone was counted once. J is TRBJ2-2 and V is TRBV30; D gene unclear. V was clipped by 5 bases and J by 3 bases, with 10 bases between them. The CDR3 is 13 residues long. Germline-derived CDR1 and CDR2 are GTSNPN and SVGIG (reference sequence). The CDR3 region is CAWCSPYTGELFF. The CDR3 DNA reads as TGTGCCTGGTGTAGCCCCTACACCGGGGAGCTGTTTTTT.

The rearrangement uses TRBV2 and TRBJ1-2; 10 nucleotides agree with TRBD1. Per the germline V gene, CDR1 is SNHLY and CDR2 is FYNNEI. The CDR3 extends over 15 amino acids. The ends lost 7 bases at V and 0 bases at J; junction bases unmatched: 5. The CDR3 reads CASKGDRGTNYGYTF. The CDR3 DNA is TGTGCCAGCAAGGGGGACAGGGGAACTAACTATGGCTACACCTTC.

The chain links TRBV29-1 to TRBJ2-7; 7 bases fit TRBD2. The trim removed 4 bases at V and 3 bases at J, leaving 6 bases unmatched. This CDR3 has 13 residues. From germline, CDR1 is SQVTM and CDR2 ANQGSEA. DNA of the CDR3: TGCAGCGTTGGCCGAGCGGGAAACTACGAGCAGTACTTC. It yields the protein CSVGRAGNYEQYF.

This clone came up a few times. J is TRBJ2-7 and V is TRBV11-2; D might be TRBD2 (6 bases). Trimming cost V 0 bases and J 3 bases, with 9 bases left between them. The length of the CDR3 is 14 residues. CDR1 and CDR2 (germline): SGHAT, FQNNGV. The CDR3 region is CASSLDSGSYEQYF. CDR3 in DNA: TGTGCCAGCAGCTTAGATTCCGGGAGCTACGAGCAGTACTTC.

The chain combines TRBV28 with TRBJ2-7; 7 bases align to TRBD1. This CDR3 is 16 amino acids long. CDR1 and CDR2 (germline): MDHEN, SYDVKM. V was clipped by 2 bases and J by 4 bases; unmatched bases: 11. The CDR3 bases are TGTGCCAGCAGTTTAATCGTTTGGCAGGGGGAGTACGAGCAGTACTTC. Translating it yields CASSLIVWQGEYEQYF.

This sequence joins TRBV30 and TRBJ1-2; tentative D call: TRBD1 (5 bases). CDR3 length equals 13 residues. Trimming took off 3 bases at V and 4 bases at J, with 12 bases between the two ends. CDR1 GTSNPN and CDR2 SVGIG come from the germline V gene (reference sequence). The CDR3 coding sequence is TGTGCCTGGAGCGGCCAGGACACCTATGGCTACACCTTC. Translating gives CAWSGQDTYGYTF.

The V call is TRBV2, the J call TRBJ2-1; weak D call: TRBD2 (5 bases). Germline CDR1 is SNHLY and CDR2 is FYNNEI. Trimming left V 9 bases short and J 10 bases short, with 16 bases between. The CDR3 totals 12 residues. CDR3: CASQLGLSEQFF. The CDR3 nucleotides are TGTGCCAGTCAACTTGGACTCTCGGAGCAGTTCTTC.

This sequence joins TRBV15 and TRBJ1-3, with D hard to call. The length of the CDR3 is 16 residues. The germline gives CDR1 LNHNV, CDR2 YYDKDF (reference sequence). V was clipped by 0 bases and J by 1 base, with 10 bases between them. Here the CDR3 DNA reads TGTGCCACCAGCAGAGATCCATCGGGGTCTGGAAACACCATATATTTT. This translates into CATSRDPSGSGNTIYF.

J is TRBJ2-2 and V is TRBV30; D may be TRBD1 (5 bases). There are 13 residues in the CDR3. In germline, CDR1 is GTSNPN, CDR2 SVGIG (reference sequence). Trimming cost V 2 bases and J 5 bases, with 9 bases left between them. The CDR3 reads CAWSLSGTGELFF. The CDR3 coding sequence is TGTGCCTGGAGTTTATCAGGGACCGGGGAGCTGTTTTTT. The variable domain in full, with the rest retrieved from reference TRBV30 and TRBJ2-2, is SQTIHQWPATLVQPVGSPLSLECTVEGTSNPNLYWYRQAAGRGLQLLFYSVGIGQISSEVPQNLSASRPQDRQFILSSKKLLLSDSGFYLCAWSLSGTGELFFGEGSRLTVL.

This CDR3 reads CASSSTGTSGSYWDFGELFF. CDR3 DNA: TGTGCCAGCAGCTCGACCGGGACTAGCGGGAGCTATTGGGACTTCGGGGAGCTGTTTTTT. The chain couples TRBV7-6 to TRBJ2-2, with TRBD2 identical over 14 bases. Trimming at V came to 4 bases and at J to 7 bases, leaving 17 bases not matched to a gene. The CDR3 contains 20 residues. CDR1 is SGHVS, CDR2 FNYEAQ, per germline.

The chain combines TRBV2 with TRBJ2-4; a weak D match, TRBD1 (6 bases). V dropped 6 bases and J dropped 0 bases, with 12 bases sitting between them. This CDR3 contains 15 residues. Germline assignment: CDR1 SNHLY and CDR2 FYNNEI. CDR3 sequence: CASRTDRLAKNIQYF. The CDR3 DNA follows: TGTGCCAGCAGGACAGACAGGCTAGCCAAAAACATTCAGTACTTC.

V and J are TRBV27 and TRBJ2-6; the match to TRBD1 covers 8 bases. After removal of 5 bases from V and 0 bases from J, the junction contained 6 bases not matched to a gene. The length of the CDR3 is 17 residues. From germline, CDR1 is MNHEY and CDR2 SMNVEV (reference sequence). The CDR3, as DNA: TGTGCCAGCAGTACACAGGGGGTCTTCTCTGGGGCCAACGTCCTGACTTTC. It translates to CASSTQGVFSGANVLTF.

CDR3: CATRLAGGNEQFF. CDR3 DNA sequence: TGTGCCACCCGACTAGCGGGAGGCAATGAGCAGTTCTTC. The genes are TRBV19 and TRBJ2-1, with 13 bases fitting TRBD2. Germline V gene lookup returns CDR1 LNHDA and CDR2 SQIVND (reference sequence). The CDR3 loop spans 13 amino acids. Germline trimming cut 10 bases from V and 6 bases from J; bases unmatched to any gene: 3.

J is TRBJ1-5 and V is TRBV27, with D possibly being TRBD1 (5 bases). Trimming shortened V by 2 bases and J by 6 bases, and 14 bases separated the two germline ends. The CDR3 is made up of 15 amino acids. The germline CDR1 and CDR2 sequences are MNHEY and SMNVEV (reference sequence). The CDR3 region has the DNA TGTGCCAGCAGTTTAAATGCCCAGGGTGGTCAGCCCCAGCATTTT. This sequence encodes CASSLNAQGGQPQHF.

The chain uses TRBV19 and TRBJ2-1; D might be TRBD1 (6 bases). The V end lost 5 bases, the J end lost 8 bases, and 19 bases lay between the germline ends. From germline, CDR1 is LNHDA and CDR2 SQIVND (reference sequence). The CDR3 has 15 residues. In DNA form, the CDR3 reads TGTGCCAGTAGTCTGCCGCTCAGGGGATTATATGAGCAGTTCTTC. Protein product: CASSLPLRGLYEQFF.

This chain connects TRBV7-6 to TRBJ2-7, with D perhaps matching TRBD2 (6 bases). This CDR3 has 15 residues. Germline CDR1 and CDR2: SGHVS and FNYEAQ. Trimming shortened V by 5 bases and J by 4 bases, and 18 bases separated the two germline ends. For the CDR3, the DNA is TGTGCCAGCAGCCCACTGCCGGGAGCGGTGTACGAGCAGTACTTC. As protein: CASSPLPGAVYEQYF.

The J gene is TRBJ1-1, the V gene TRBV19; tentative D call: TRBD1 (5 bases). The CDR3 has 14 residues. Trimming took off 5 bases at V and 5 bases at J, with 15 bases between the two ends. The V gene's germline CDR1 is LNHDA and CDR2 SQIVND (reference sequence). The CDR3 DNA follows: TGTGCCAGTAGTGGACGCCGGGGGGGGACTGAAGCTTTCTTT. Translating gives CASSGRRGGTEAFF.